This T cell receptor (beta chain) was sequenced during a study of T cell responses to AZD1222 COVID-19 vaccine. Produced via immunoSEQ multiplex PCR; TCRdb's table is partial and in-frame only. The data contain approximately 140,000 clones, roughly nine tenths of them singletons. Details on this clone: Its matching antigen is unknown.

The junction had 6 bases not matched to a gene; V was cut back by 4 bases and J by 1 base. Germline CDR1 is SGHDT and CDR2 is YYEEEE. There are 16 residues in the CDR3. Findings of the study overall: Donors in the cohort were predominantly white British and more often female, and clonal diversity was possibly underestimated.

Both about-4-week and about-12-week second-dose recipients were combined. The chain employs TRBV5-6 and TRBJ1-1; 11 bases align to TRBD1. The TCR was taken from an adult who received the AZD1222 COVID-19 vaccine. This sample comprised peripheral blood, obtained 28 days after the second AZD1222 dose. Here the CDR3 reads CASSPGQGAGNTEAFF. CDR3 in DNA: TGTGCCAGCAGCCCAGGACAGGGGGCAGGGAACACTGAAGCTTTCTTT.